Listed below are T cell receptor beta chains from one sample, sequenced in a study of T-cell memory formation after mild COVID-19. TCRdb re-derived calls from the 5' RACE reads in MiXCR, one entry per CDR3 protein. The sample has hundreds of thousands of distinct CDR3 sequences, around a quarter seen once; the top ten hold around 12%. Sample: PBMCs or a T cell subset sorted from them (not recorded which). The receptors were sampled from an adult woman who had mild COVID-19 (a few samples of this study predate the infection). Cell type and time point are not known. CDR3s include the opening cysteine and the closing phenylalanine or tryptophan.

>TRBV4-1|TRBJ1-1
CASSHARDRHTEAFF
>TRBV29-1|TRBJ2-3
CSVGGQRTDTQYF
>TRBV4-2|TRBJ2-1
CASSQWQRGYNEQFF
>TRBV12-3/TRBV12-4|TRBJ1-1
CASSLWGRGNTEAFF
>TRBV29-1|TRBJ2-1
CSANRGGYNEQFF
>TRBV7-9|TRBJ1-5
CASRGQGNQPQHF
>TRBV7-8|TRBJ1-1
CASSPDWGREAFF
>TRBV5-1|TRBJ2-1
CASSLATSGGHSYNEQFF
>TRBV5-1|TRBJ2-3
CASSSPESDTQYF
>TRBV20-1|TRBJ2-7
CSVPGQGPYEQYF
>TRBV29-1|TRBJ2-1
CSVARTYNEQFF
>TRBV11-2|TRBJ2-1
CASSTGAEQFF
>TRBV11-3|TRBJ1-1
CASSTGTGRNTEAFF
>TRBV7-6|TRBJ2-5
CASSLGTARETQYF
>TRBV12-3/TRBV12-4|TRBJ2-3
CASSHGASGRATDTQYF
>TRBV20-1|TRBJ2-7
CSASLPGSLNEQYF
>TRBV9|TRBJ2-5
CASSVKLGETQYF
>TRBV28|TRBJ1-1
CASSLLQGGNTEAFF
>TRBV28|TRBJ2-7
CASQGNYEQYF
>TRBV5-1|TRBJ2-5
CASSPPSGTIQETQYF
>TRBV20-1|TRBJ2-7
CSAQSRPGPYEQYF
>TRBV29-1|TRBJ2-7
CSVEYSRASEQYF
>TRBV27|TRBJ2-5
CASSLSGGAGFETQYF
>TRBV5-1|TRBJ2-2
CASSWGTGDTGELFF
>TRBV4-3|TRBJ2-7
CASSQEDRLAGGSYEQYF
>TRBV19|TRBJ1-5
CASSRGQVLSNQPQHF
>TRBV25-1|TRBJ1-1
CASSESPPAEAFF
>TRBV5-1|TRBJ2-2
CASSWGSGLRELFF
>TRBV15|TRBJ1-2
CATSRDAAGYYGYTF
>TRBV7-2|TRBJ2-7
CASSSGTVSYEQYF
>TRBV5-1|TRBJ2-5
CASSTDGTRGETQYF
>TRBV12-3/TRBV12-4|TRBJ1-2
CASSLDRIGYYGYTF
>TRBV12-3/TRBV12-4|TRBJ1-1
CASSSGGRFVTEAFF
>TRBV7-2|TRBJ2-1
CASSPGTSGNEQFF
>TRBV4-1|TRBJ2-5
CASSQTGLNQETQYF
>TRBV6-1|TRBJ2-5
CASRPQGQETQYF
>TRBV20-1|TRBJ1-5
CSASPIQAMRNQPQHF
>TRBV20-1|TRBJ2-1
CSARAWRAPNNEQFF
>TRBV2|TRBJ1-5
CASSEITGTVYQPQHF
>TRBV7-9|TRBJ1-2
CASSPGTSYGYTF
>TRBV4-1|TRBJ2-7
CASSQPGPTFVEQYF